This TCR beta chain appears in the sequencing data of a study of patients and donors after allogeneic stem cell transplantation. MiXCR was run by TCRdb on the RT-PCR reads, yielding one entry per CDR3 protein. In the table there are 150,000 to 200,000 distinct CDR3 sequences, 30% of which are singletons. A few counts support this clonotype. The V and J ends lost 6 bases and 4 bases respectively, with 18 bases between them. The CDR3 has 15 residues. In germline, CDR1 is SGHAT, CDR2 FQNNGV. This TCR was sampled from a human donor who was either an allogeneic HSCT recipient or a stem cell or donor lymphocyte infusion donor (not recorded which). It is not recorded whose cells these are; they may come from a transplant donor. Sequencing was done on a sample of blood, either unsorted or a sorted T cell fraction (not recorded which). This chain uses TRBV11-2 with TRBJ2-5; D perhaps matches TRBD1 (5 bases). CDR3 DNA sequence: TGTGCCAGCAGTTTGAATCAGGGTCGCCGAGAGACCCAGTACTTC. Its protein product is CASSLNQGRRETQYF.